This T cell receptor beta chain derives from a study of cytomegalovirus exposure and HLA in healthy donors. Amplification used 60 Vbeta primers and 13 Jbeta primers. Clones were sequenced by immunoSEQ multiplex PCR, and TCRdb holds only the in-frame ones, with some missing. The sample records around 120,000 clones, 55% to 75% being singletons. In the case of this clone: Its target is unknown.

Germline assignment: CDR1 MNHEY and CDR2 SVGAGI. The CDR3 sequence is 11 residues long. V dropped 9 bases and J dropped 7 bases, with 13 bases sitting between them. Study-wide points: Many donors shared some public TCRs, even though most TCR sequences were rare.

The origin of this receptor is a man aged 25-45 years in good health and CMV-seropositive. Sequences were obtained from PBMCs. The chain uses TRBV6-5 and TRBJ2-7, with D maybe TRBD2 (6 bases). CDR3 loop: CASGAGSEQYF. The DNA for the CDR3 is TGTGCCAGTGGGGCGGGGTCGGAGCAGTACTTC.